This T cell receptor beta chain appears in the sequencing data of a study of blood T cell repertoires in COVID-19. Germline values: CDR1 MRHNA, CDR2 SNTAGT. V was trimmed by 5 bases and J by 3 bases, leaving 13 bases between them. The CDR3 spans 15 residues. The data were produced by immunoSEQ multiplex PCR, yet TCRdb's version contains in-frame clones alone and is incomplete. The repertoire holds approximately 260,000 clones, about 85% seen once, with more than 6.5% in the top ten. Sequencing input: PBMCs or T cells enriched from blood (not recorded which). V is TRBV6-4 and J is TRBJ1-4; D call uncertain. This receptor was taken from a woman aged 45 to 65 who had been exposed to COVID-19. CDR3 DNA: TGTGCCAGCAGTCCCGTGGAGAGCCCTAATGAAAAACTGTTTTTT. Its translation is CASSPVESPNEKLFF.